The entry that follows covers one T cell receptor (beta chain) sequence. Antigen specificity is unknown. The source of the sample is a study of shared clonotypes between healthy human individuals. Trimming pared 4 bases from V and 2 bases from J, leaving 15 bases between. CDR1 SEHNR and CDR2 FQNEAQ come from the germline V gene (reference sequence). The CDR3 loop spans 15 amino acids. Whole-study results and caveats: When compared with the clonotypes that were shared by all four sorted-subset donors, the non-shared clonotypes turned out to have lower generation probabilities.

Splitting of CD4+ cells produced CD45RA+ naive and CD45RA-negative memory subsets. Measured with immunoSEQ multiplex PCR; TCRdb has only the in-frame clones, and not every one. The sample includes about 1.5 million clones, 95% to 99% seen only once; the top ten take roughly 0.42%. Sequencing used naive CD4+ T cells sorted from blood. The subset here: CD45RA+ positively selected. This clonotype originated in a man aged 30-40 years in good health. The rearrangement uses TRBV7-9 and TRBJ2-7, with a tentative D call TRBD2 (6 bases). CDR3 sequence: CASSSLAETTYEQYF. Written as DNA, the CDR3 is TGTGCCAGCAGCTCATTAGCGGAAACCACCTACGAGCAGTACTTC.